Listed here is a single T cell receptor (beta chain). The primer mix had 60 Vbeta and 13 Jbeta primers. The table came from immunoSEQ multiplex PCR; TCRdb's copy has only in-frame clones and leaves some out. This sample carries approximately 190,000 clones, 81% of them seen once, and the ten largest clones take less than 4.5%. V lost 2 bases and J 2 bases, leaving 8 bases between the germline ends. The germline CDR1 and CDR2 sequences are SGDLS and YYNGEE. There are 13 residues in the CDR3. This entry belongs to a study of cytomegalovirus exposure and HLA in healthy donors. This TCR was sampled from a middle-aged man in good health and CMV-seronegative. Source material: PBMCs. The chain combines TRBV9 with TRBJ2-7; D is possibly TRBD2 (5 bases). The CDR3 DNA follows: TGTGCCAGCAGCGTCGCCGGGGCCTACGAGCAGTACTTC. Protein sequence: CASSVAGAYEQYF.